Shown below are 32 T cell receptor beta chains from a single sample sequenced in a study of blood T cell dynamics during melanoma immunotherapy. The time point is: pre-treatment baseline. The assay was immunoSEQ multiplex PCR, and TCRdb's table has in-frame clones only and misses some. The sample includes approximately 25,000 clones, roughly 89% seen only once; the top ten take 4.6%. Sequenced here: blood, sampled from a patient treated with checkpoint blockade. The receptors were sampled from a human donor with melanoma.

The chain is built from TRBV5-1 and TRBJ2-1, with D perhaps matching TRBD2 (6 bases). The CDR3 spans 17 residues. Germline V gene sequence: CDR1 SGHRS, CDR2 YFSETQ. With 4 bases removed from V and 0 bases from J, the gap between germline ends came to 17 bases. In nucleotides, the CDR3 is TGCGCCAGCAGCCCTGGTGGGGCGGGGAGCTCCTACAATGAGCAGTTCTTC. Translating gives CASSPGGAGSSYNEQFF.

The count of this clone is one. The chain employs TRBV28 and TRBJ2-3, with D uncertain. The CDR3 is 15 residues long. V shed 4 bases and J shed 3 bases, with 14 bases lying between them. The germline CDR1 and CDR2 sequences are MDHEN and SYDVKM. This chain's CDR3 is CASSSPQPRTDTQYF. CDR3 DNA: TGTGCCAGCAGTTCCCCTCAGCCCCGTACAGATACGCAGTATTTT.

V and J are TRBV7-9 and TRBJ2-1; no reliable D call. V was cut by 0 bases and J by 8 bases, with 14 bases left in between. The CDR3 extends over 15 amino acids. CDR1 and CDR2 (germline): SEHNR, FQNEAQ (reference sequence). The CDR3 sequence is CASSLAQVTFHEQFF. DNA of the CDR3: TGTGCCAGCAGCTTAGCGCAGGTGACTTTCCATGAGCAGTTCTTC.

This clone was picked up one time. The J gene is TRBJ2-6, the V gene TRBV5-1, with 12 bases aligning to TRBD2. V was clipped by 4 bases and J by 0 bases; unmatched bases: 5. Per the germline V gene, CDR1 is SGHRS and CDR2 is YFSETQ. This CDR3 contains 18 residues. The CDR3 sequence: CASSLGLAGISGANVLTF. The DNA for the CDR3 is TGCGCCAGCAGCCTGGGACTAGCGGGCATCTCTGGGGCCAACGTCCTGACTTTC.

This chain's CDR3 is CASSHGQGYEQYF. The CDR3 nucleotides read TGTGCCAGCAGCCATGGACAGGGGTACGAGCAGTACTTC. The genes are TRBV28 and TRBJ2-7; 9 positions agree with TRBD1. The CDR3 sequence is 13 residues long. J gave up 4 bases and V 6 bases, and 4 bases lay outside the gene matches. Germline V gene lookup returns CDR1 MDHEN and CDR2 SYDVKM.

J is TRBJ2-7 and V is TRBV7-8; D perhaps matches TRBD1 (6 bases). Trimming took off 1 base at V and 2 bases at J, with 12 bases between the two ends. There are 15 residues in the CDR3. Looked up from germline, CDR1 is SGHVS and CDR2 is FQNEAQ. CDR3 region: CASSLELQGPYEQYF. Here the CDR3 DNA reads TGTGCCAGCAGCTTAGAGTTACAGGGCCCCTACGAGCAGTACTTC.

The V and J genes are TRBV7-2 and TRBJ1-1; no clear D gene. The V end lost 5 bases, the J end lost 0 bases, and 7 bases lay between the germline ends. The CDR3 runs 13 residues. The germline V gene has CDR1 SGHTA and CDR2 FQGNSA. The CDR3, as DNA: TGTGCCAGCAGCCCGCACATGAACACTGAAGCTTTCTTT. This codes for CASSPHMNTEAFF.

In its sample, this clone was seen a few times. This likely comes from a read error, as the CDR3 has no conserved phenylalanine or tryptophan at its end. Because the CDR3's place on the DNA is in doubt, the DNA is left out and the CDR3 is given as listed by TCRdb. This chain uses TRBV5-4 with TRBJ2-7; TRBD1 is taken as the D call from the table, unchecked against the DNA. Counting both end residues, the CDR3 totals 9 amino acids. CDR1 and CDR2 (germline): SGHNT, YYREEE (reference sequence). CDR3: CASSLGTAA.

The rearrangement uses TRBV2 and TRBJ1-4, with 7 bases that match TRBD1. The CDR3 is made up of 14 amino acids. Looked up from germline, CDR1 is SNHLY and CDR2 is FYNNEI. V shed 4 bases, J shed 6 bases, and the junction held 5 bases outside the gene matches. The chain's CDR3 is CASSGNRGDEKLFF. Here the CDR3 DNA reads TGTGCCAGCAGTGGGAACAGGGGAGATGAAAAACTGTTTTTT.

This sequence joins TRBV5-1 and TRBJ2-7, with D perhaps matching TRBD1 or TRBD2 (5 bases each). Per the germline V gene, CDR1 is SGHRS and CDR2 is YFSETQ. Deletions cut 0 bases from V and 6 bases from J, with 13 bases between. The CDR3 consists of 14 residues. This CDR3 reads CASSLAGTASEQYF. The CDR3 DNA reads as TGCGCCAGCAGCTTGGCAGGGACCGCCTCCGAGCAGTACTTC. Variable domain in full (rest from reference TRBV5-1 and TRBJ2-7): KAGVTQTPRYLIKTRGQQVTLSCSPISGHRSVSWYQQTPGQGLQFLFEYFSETQRNKGNFPGRFSGRQFSNSRSEMNVSTLELGDSALYLCASSLAGTASEQYFGPGTRLTVT.

The gene calls are TRBV5-1 and TRBJ2-1; D unresolved. Between the trimmed V and J ends, which lost 0 bases and 10 bases, there was a span of 11 bases. The germline V gene has CDR1 SGHRS and CDR2 YFSETQ. The CDR3 length is 13 residues. CDR3 in amino acids: CASSLALRSEQFF. CDR3 sequence (DNA): TGCGCCAGCAGCTTGGCGTTGCGGAGCGAGCAGTTCTTC.

The J gene is TRBJ2-4, the V gene TRBV11-2, with no clear D. The V end was cut by 3 bases, the J end by 9 bases, with 12 bases between. The V gene's germline CDR1 is SGHAT and CDR2 FQNNGV. This CDR3 is 13 amino acids long. CDR3 DNA: TGTGCCAGCAGCTTTTATGGGCAGAGCATTCAGTACTTC. It yields the protein CASSFYGQSIQYF.

The chain has TRBV28 and TRBJ2-6, with 7 nucleotides matching TRBD1. From germline, CDR1 is MDHEN and CDR2 SYDVKM. The V segment lost 4 bases and the J segment 0 bases; nucleotides outside the gene matches: 24. The CDR3 spans 23 residues. CDR3 residues: CASSSPRTAQGRPGVSGANVLTF. In DNA form, the CDR3 reads TGTGCCAGCAGTTCGCCGAGAACCGCACAGGGGCGTCCAGGGGTCTCTGGGGCCAACGTCCTGACTTTC.

V and J are TRBV25-1 and TRBJ2-3; TRBD2 matches at 8 bases. V lost 11 bases and J lost 2; bases outside the gene matches: 3. Germline V gene lookup returns CDR1 MGHDK and CDR2 SYGVNS. The CDR3 consists of 12 residues. The CDR3 spells CASTSATDTQYF. The CDR3 DNA follows: TGTGCCTCGACTAGCGCCACAGATACGCAGTATTTT.

This rearrangement joins TRBV6-1 to TRBJ2-3, with 7 bases identical to TRBD2. V lost 2 bases to trimming and J lost 2 bases; unmatched junction nucleotides: 13. Germline CDR1 MNHNS, CDR2 SASEGT. This CDR3 region has 18 residues. The DNA of the CDR3 is TGTGCCAGCAGTGAACGCCTCCCGGGACTACGTGTCACAGATACGCAGTATTTT. Its protein is CASSERLPGLRVTDTQYF.

V and J are TRBV2 and TRBJ1-1; no definite D call. The CDR3 spans 13 residues. The ends were cut back, 1 base at V and 4 bases at J, with 7 bases in the middle. Germline V gene lookup returns CDR1 SNHLY and CDR2 FYNNEI. The chain's CDR3 is CASSEGAVTEAFF. CDR3 nucleotide sequence: TGTGCCAGCAGTGAAGGGGCAGTCACTGAAGCTTTCTTT.

The chain is built from TRBV5-1 and TRBJ2-1, with D possibly matching TRBD2 (5 bases). Germline CDR1 reads SGHRS; CDR2 reads YFSETQ. The CDR3 spans 13 residues. The V gene lost 0 bases and the J gene lost 9 bases, with 10 bases spanning the gap. CDR3 region: CASSLAGFGEQFF. CDR3 bases: TGCGCCAGCAGCTTGGCGGGGTTTGGTGAGCAGTTCTTC.

The chain employs TRBV10-3 and TRBJ1-5, with TRBD1 matching over 7 bases. The CDR3 runs to 13 residues. Germline V lookup: CDR1 ENHRY, CDR2 SYGVKD. V shed 6 bases, J shed 6 bases, and the junction held 5 bases outside the gene matches. The CDR3 sequence: CAIRGGAGQPQHF. CDR3 DNA: TGTGCCATCAGAGGGGGCGCGGGTCAGCCCCAGCATTTT.

J is TRBJ2-3 and V is TRBV10-1; D possibly corresponds to TRBD2 (5 bases). Per germline, CDR1 WNHNN and CDR2 SYGVQD (reference sequence). Trimming pared 4 bases from V and 1 base from J, leaving 9 bases between. The CDR3 sequence is 14 residues long. CDR3 in DNA: TGCGCCAGCAGTGCGAATAGCGGCACAGATACGCAGTATTTT. Translating it yields CASSANSGTDTQYF.

In this sample, this clone turned up a few times. This rearrangement joins TRBV7-2 to TRBJ2-7; 10 nucleotides agree with TRBD2. Germline CDR1 SGHTA, CDR2 FQGNSA. Trimming removed 7 bases from V and 0 bases from J; junction bases left unmatched: 6. The CDR3 is 15 amino acids. CDR3 residues: CASTRSSGSSYEQYF. CDR3 nucleotides: TGTGCCAGCACCCGGTCTAGCGGGAGCTCCTACGAGCAGTACTTC.

V and J are TRBV6-6 and TRBJ2-3; D unresolved. Germline CDR1 MNHNY, CDR2 SVGAGI (reference sequence). The CDR3 covers 16 residues. V lost 6 bases, J lost 0 bases, and 16 bases lay in between. The CDR3 loop is CASSPRVGPSTDTQYF. The CDR3 DNA reads TGTGCCAGCAGCCCTCGTGTTGGCCCTAGCACAGATACGCAGTATTTT.

The V call is TRBV7-3, the J call TRBJ2-1, with 10 bases that match TRBD2. The CDR3 runs to 16 residues. Germline lookup yields CDR1 SGHTA and CDR2 FQGTGA. The junction had 4 bases not matched to a gene; V was cut back by 5 bases and J by 0 bases. In nucleotides, the CDR3 is TGTGCCAGCAGCGTGGGACTAGCGTACTCCTACAATGAGCAGTTCTTC. It codes for CASSVGLAYSYNEQFF.

This clone was detected only a few times. The chain is built from TRBV9 and TRBJ2-7; D perhaps matches TRBD2 (5 bases). The V end was cut by 0 bases, the J end by 2 bases, with 9 bases between. The CDR3 has 14 residues. Germline assignment: CDR1 SGDLS and CDR2 YYNGEE. The CDR3 DNA follows: TGTGCCAGCAGCGTAGAAGGGCGGGCCTACGAGCAGTACTTC. Translating it yields CASSVEGRAYEQYF.

This clone was detected once. The V and J genes are TRBV28 and TRBJ1-6; no reliable D call. V lost 5 bases and J 0 bases, leaving 17 bases between the germline ends. The CDR3 extends over 18 amino acids. Germline CDR1 reads MDHEN; CDR2 reads SYDVKM. CDR3 amino acids: CASSADRSRSSYNSPLHF. The CDR3 DNA reads as TGTGCCAGCAGTGCCGACCGCTCCCGCAGCTCCTATAATTCACCCCTCCACTTT.

The CDR3: CATSGYRVTNTEAFF. CDR3 DNA sequence: TGTGCCACCAGCGGCTACAGGGTCACGAACACTGAAGCTTTCTTT. J is TRBJ1-1 and V is TRBV15; D possibly corresponds to TRBD1 (6 bases). Germline-derived CDR1 and CDR2 are LNHNV and YYDKDF (reference sequence). Trimming took 5 bases from V and 1 from J, leaving 14 bases between them. The CDR3 loop spans 15 amino acids.

V usage is TRBV5-4 and J usage is TRBJ2-7; D perhaps matches TRBD1 (6 bases). V lost 3 bases to trimming and J lost 3 bases, with 10 bases between them. The CDR3 has 13 residues. Per the germline V gene, CDR1 is SGHNT and CDR2 is YYREEE (reference sequence). CDR3 DNA: TGTGCCAGCAGCTCTGGACAGAGCTACGAGCAGTACTTC. Translating it yields CASSSGQSYEQYF.

V gene TRBV6-1 combines with J gene TRBJ2-7; D possibly corresponds to TRBD2 (5 bases). The CDR3 length is 18 residues. Germline values: CDR1 MNHNS, CDR2 SASEGT. The germline V and J ends were trimmed by 2 bases and 2 bases, with 22 bases remaining between them. The CDR3 protein is CASSESLGPRTRTYEQYF. For the CDR3, the DNA is TGTGCCAGCAGTGAATCACTAGGGCCGCGCACGAGAACCTACGAGCAGTACTTC.

The J gene is TRBJ1-6, the V gene TRBV10-3; D ambiguous. Germline loops: CDR1 ENHRY, CDR2 SYGVKD. The CDR3 has 13 residues. Between the trimmed V and J ends, which lost 4 bases and 9 bases, there was a span of 10 bases. CDR3 region: CAISGGSSSPLHF. The CDR3 DNA is TGTGCCATCAGTGGAGGGAGTAGTTCACCCCTCCACTTT.

The chain carries TRBV6-1 and TRBJ2-7; D is unresolved. The V and J ends lost 6 bases and 1 base respectively, with 4 bases between them. Germline assignment: CDR1 MNHNS and CDR2 SASEGT. The CDR3 extends over 11 amino acids. The CDR3 nucleotides are TGTGCCAGCAGCTTTTCCTACGAGCAGTACTTC. This sequence encodes CASSFSYEQYF.

The chain recombines TRBV4-2 with TRBJ1-4; 7 positions match TRBD1. Trimming removed 3 bases from V and 6 bases from J; junction bases left unmatched: 7. The CDR3 has 15 amino acids. Germline CDR1 and CDR2: LGHNA and YNFKEQ. The CDR3 DNA reads TGTGCCAGCAGCCAGGGGACAGCGACTGATGAAAAACTGTTTTTT. Translating it yields CASSQGTATDEKLFF.

The chain has TRBV7-2 and TRBJ1-5; 7 nucleotides line up with TRBD1. CDR3 length equals 13 residues. V lost 5 bases, J lost 6 bases, and 4 bases stayed unmatched. Germline loops: CDR1 SGHTA, CDR2 FQGNSA. The DNA for the CDR3 is TGTGCCAGCAGCCCGGACAGGTTTCAGCCCCAGCATTTT. This encodes CASSPDRFQPQHF.

The chain uses TRBV18 and TRBJ2-1; the D is unclear. Germline CDR1 KGHSH, CDR2 LQKENI. This CDR3 is 11 amino acids long. With 4 bases removed from V and 6 bases from J, the gap between germline ends came to 4 bases. In nucleotides, the CDR3 is TGTGCCAGCTCACTATCCAATGAGCAGTTCTTC. Its translation is CASSLSNEQFF.